This TCR beta chain was recovered during a study of cytomegalovirus exposure and HLA in healthy donors. Study observations and caveats: The study flagged approximately 180 TCR beta chains as cytomegalovirus-associated.

On this clone itself: Its matching antigen is unknown.

The method was immunoSEQ multiplex PCR; TCRdb's version includes in-frame clones alone and lacks a portion of them. Among some 150,000 clones listed, 89% were seen once. Germline assignment: CDR1 SGHDN and CDR2 FVKESK. V was pared by 1 base and J by 3 bases, with 10 bases between. This CDR3 spans 14 amino acids. Sequencing was done on a sample of PBMCs. The clonotype was recovered from a woman aged 18-30 years in good health and CMV-seropositive. The V gene is TRBV14, the J gene TRBJ2-7; tentatively, D is TRBD2 (7 bases). CDR3 sequence (DNA): TGTGCCAGCAGCCAAGGGGGGGGCCTCTACGAGCAGTACTTC. Its translation: CASSQGGGLYEQYF.